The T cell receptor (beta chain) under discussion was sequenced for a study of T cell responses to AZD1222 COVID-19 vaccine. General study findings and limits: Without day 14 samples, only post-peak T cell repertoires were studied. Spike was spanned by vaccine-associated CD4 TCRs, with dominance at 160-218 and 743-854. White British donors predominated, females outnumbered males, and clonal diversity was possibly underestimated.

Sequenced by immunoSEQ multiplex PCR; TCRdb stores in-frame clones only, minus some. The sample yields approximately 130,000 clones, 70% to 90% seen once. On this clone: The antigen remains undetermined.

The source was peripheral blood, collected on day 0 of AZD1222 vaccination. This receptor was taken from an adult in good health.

In DNA form, the CDR3 reads TGTGCCAGCAGCCCAAGGACAGGGGATCCCAAATACACCGGGGAGCTGTTTTTT. Protein sequence: CASSPRTGDPKYTGELFF. This chain links TRBV9 with TRBJ2-2; 9 nucleotides match TRBD1. The CDR3 runs 18 residues. Per the germline V gene, CDR1 is SGDLS and CDR2 is YYNGEE. V lost 4 bases and J lost 3; bases outside the gene matches: 13.